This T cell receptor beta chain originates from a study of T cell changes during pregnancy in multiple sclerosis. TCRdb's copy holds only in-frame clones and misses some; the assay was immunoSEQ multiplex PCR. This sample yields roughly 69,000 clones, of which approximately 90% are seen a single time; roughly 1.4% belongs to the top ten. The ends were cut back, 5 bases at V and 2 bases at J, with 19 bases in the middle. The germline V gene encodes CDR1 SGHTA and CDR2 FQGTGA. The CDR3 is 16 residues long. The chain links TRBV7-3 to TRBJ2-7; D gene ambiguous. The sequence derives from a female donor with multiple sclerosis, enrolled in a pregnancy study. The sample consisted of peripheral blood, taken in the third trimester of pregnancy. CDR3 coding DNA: TGTGCCAGCAGCCCAGGTAGAGAGAGCTTACCCTACGAGCAGTACTTC. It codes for CASSPGRESLPYEQYF.